Following are 20 T cell receptor beta chains from one sample sequenced in a study of T cells in Graves' hyperthyroidism and ophthalmopathy. Amplification targeted TCR beta CDR3 regions from RNA transcripts. The primer set for the first-round RT-PCR of the TCR CDR3 was HTBI. MiXCR was run by TCRdb on the multiplex PCR reads, yielding one entry per CDR3 protein. The table includes hundreds of thousands of distinct CDR3 sequences, approximately 25% detected once. Sample: blood. The receptors originated from a man between 50 and 59 years old with Graves' hyperthyroidism.

The V gene is TRBV6-1, the J gene TRBJ2-3; 8 nucleotides line up with TRBD2. The CDR3 has 15 amino acids. V shed 6 bases, J shed 4 bases, and the junction held 9 bases outside the gene matches. Per the germline V gene, CDR1 is MNHNS and CDR2 is SASEGT. CDR3 sequence reads: CASSTHPREADTQYF. CDR3 nucleotides: TGTGCCAGCAGCACCCACCCGCGGGAGGCAGATACGCAGTATTTT.

J is TRBJ2-2 and V is TRBV20-1, with TRBD2 identical over 11 bases. Germline lookup yields CDR1 DFQATT and CDR2 SNEGSKA (reference sequence). The CDR3 runs 15 residues. Trimming at V came to 0 bases and at J to 6 bases, leaving 3 bases not matched to a gene. The CDR3 coding sequence is TGCAGTGCTAGAGATGTTAGCGGGAGGGCCGGGGAGCTGTTTTTT. Translation gives CSARDVSGRAGELFF.

This clonotype was found many times. The chain recombines TRBV19 with TRBJ2-3, with 7 bases fitting TRBD2. Germline-derived CDR1 and CDR2 are LNHDA and SQIVND (reference sequence). This CDR3 has 13 amino acids. V lost 5 bases and J lost 4; bases outside the gene matches: 3. CDR3 protein: CASSSREADTQYF. The CDR3 bases are TGTGCCAGTAGTTCTCGGGAGGCAGATACGCAGTATTTT.

The CDR3 DNA reads TGTGCCAGCAGCGTCACCGGGACTAGTGCCTCCTACGAGCAGTACTTC. Protein: CASSVTGTSASYEQYF. V and J are TRBV9 and TRBJ2-7; TRBD2 matches at 8 bases. V shed 2 bases and J 0 bases; nucleotides not matched to a gene: 7. CDR1 SGDLS and CDR2 YYNGEE come from the germline V gene. The CDR3 consists of 16 residues.

The gene calls are TRBV20-1 and TRBJ2-1, with D perhaps TRBD2 (6 bases). Germline loops: CDR1 DFQATT, CDR2 SNEGSKA (reference sequence). V gave up 3 bases and J gave up 6 bases, with 12 bases separating them. The CDR3 has 13 residues. The CDR3 spells CSARGLSGNEQFF. CDR3 sequence (DNA): TGCAGTGCTAGGGGGCTTAGCGGCAATGAGCAGTTCTTC.

A few counts support this clonotype. V and J are TRBV19 and TRBJ2-2; 8 bases map to TRBD2. The germline V gene has CDR1 LNHDA and CDR2 SQIVND (reference sequence). This CDR3 is built from 14 residues. V shed 10 bases and J 4 bases; nucleotides not matched to a gene: 8. CDR3 loop: CANERGPGTGELFF. The CDR3 DNA is TGTGCCAACGAGCGGGGGCCAGGCACCGGGGAGCTGTTTTTT.

This clonotype was seen at least ten times. The chain links TRBV11-3 to TRBJ2-7, with D uncertain. V was trimmed by 1 base and J by 2 bases, leaving 15 bases between them. CDR3 length: 16 amino acids. Germline assignment: CDR1 SGHNT and CDR2 YENEEA. The CDR3 coding sequence is TGTGCCAGCAGCTTAGGGATCAGTCGACACACCTACGAGCAGTACTTC. Amino acid sequence: CASSLGISRHTYEQYF.

The chain carries TRBV27 and TRBJ2-5, with D perhaps matching TRBD1 or TRBD2 (5 bases each). This CDR3 comprises 16 residues. V dropped 5 bases and J dropped 4 bases, with 20 bases sitting between them. Germline loops: CDR1 MNHEY, CDR2 SMNVEV (reference sequence). The CDR3 here is CASSLTRGSPGETQYF. CDR3 DNA sequence: TGTGCCAGCAGTCTAACTAGGGGCAGCCCAGGAGAGACCCAGTACTTC.

This clonotype was picked up a small number of times. The V gene is TRBV5-1, the J gene TRBJ2-3; TRBD2 might be the D (6 bases). V lost 1 base and J lost 4, with 19 bases in between. This CDR3 is 17 amino acids long. Germline V CDR1 and CDR2: SGHRS, YFSETQ. CDR3 region: CASSLLGAGGEADTQYF. CDR3 in DNA: TGCGCCAGCAGCTTGTTAGGGGCCGGAGGGGAAGCAGATACGCAGTATTTT.

Turning to this clonotype: A read error may explain this, as a much larger clone is one base away. V is TRBV12-3 or TRBV12-4 and J is TRBJ2-7, with TRBD2 matching over 13 bases. The CDR3 is 18 amino acids. V gave up 5 bases and J gave up 3 bases; unmatched junction bases: 13. The CDR3 spells CASSGDRGTSGNFYEQYF. In DNA, the CDR3 is TGTGCCAGCAGTGGAGACAGGGGGACTAGCGGGAATTTCTACGAGCAGTACTTC.

The J gene is TRBJ2-3, the V gene TRBV29-1, with TRBD2 matching 10 bases. The CDR3 is made up of 16 amino acids. V lost 5 bases, J lost 2 bases, and 10 bases stayed unmatched. The V gene's germline CDR1 is SQVTM and CDR2 ANQGSEA. The chain's CDR3 is CSVPEELAGATDTQYF. In DNA form, the CDR3 reads TGCAGCGTTCCTGAGGAGCTAGCGGGAGCCACAGATACGCAGTATTTT.

The chain links TRBV20-1 to TRBJ2-1; 9 nucleotides agree with TRBD1. The V gene end was trimmed by 4 bases and the J gene end by 9 bases; junction bases not matched to a gene: 10. CDR1 is DFQATT and CDR2 is SNEGSKA in the germline V gene (reference sequence). This CDR3 region has 14 residues. For the CDR3, the DNA is TGCAGTGCTAAAACCGGGACAGGGAGGACTGAGCAGTTCTTC. Encoded protein: CSAKTGTGRTEQFF.

This clonotype was found many times. The chain employs TRBV2 and TRBJ2-7; 10 nucleotides line up with TRBD2. The CDR3 covers 16 residues. V shed 10 bases and J 4 bases; nucleotides not matched to a gene: 16. Looked up from germline, CDR1 is SNHLY and CDR2 is FYNNEI. CDR3 sequence: CAIPLGAGLAEYEQYF. The CDR3 bases are TGTGCCATCCCCCTAGGGGCCGGACTAGCGGAATACGAGCAGTACTTC.

This clonotype was seen at least ten times. The chain employs TRBV27 and TRBJ2-7; 8 bases fit TRBD2. Looked up from germline, CDR1 is MNHEY and CDR2 is SMNVEV (reference sequence). The ends lost 5 bases at V and 7 bases at J; junction bases unmatched: 16. The CDR3 sequence is 16 residues long. CDR3 amino acids: CASSPRSAGASPEQYF. DNA for the CDR3: TGTGCCAGCAGTCCCCGATCAGCGGGAGCTTCCCCTGAGCAGTACTTC.

The chain joins TRBV10-3 to TRBJ2-1, with 8 bases matching TRBD2. The CDR3 loop spans 13 amino acids. Trimming cost V 3 bases and J 10 bases; bases outside gene matches: 5. Germline V gives CDR1 ENHRY, CDR2 SYGVKD. The CDR3 is CAISDLPGGEQFF. The CDR3 bases are TGTGCCATCAGTGACCTTCCGGGAGGGGAGCAGTTCTTC.

This clonotype has only a few counts. This chain connects TRBV29-1 to TRBJ2-7; TRBD1 agrees at 9 bases. The J segment lost 5 bases and the V segment lost 3 bases, leaving 5 bases of the junction unmatched. The CDR3 has 13 amino acids. Germline V CDR1 and CDR2: SQVTM, ANQGSEA. CDR3 sequence (DNA): TGCAGCGTTGAGGGGACAGGGAGTCACGAGCAGTACTTC. This encodes CSVEGTGSHEQYF.

In this sample, this clonotype turned up a few times. The rearrangement uses TRBV5-1 and TRBJ1-1, with 8 bases matching TRBD1. V dropped 6 bases and J dropped 5; count of bases not matched to a gene: 6. The CDR3 consists of 13 residues. Germline CDR1 reads SGHRS; CDR2 reads YFSETQ. Here the CDR3 reads CASTRTGMTEAFF. CDR3 nucleotide sequence: TGCGCCAGCACTCGGACAGGGATGACTGAAGCTTTCTTT.

The V and J genes are TRBV6-2 or TRBV6-3 and TRBJ2-7, with 8 positions matching TRBD2. CDR1 is MNHEY and CDR2 is SVGEGT in the germline V gene. The V segment lost 6 bases and the J segment 3 bases; nucleotides outside the gene matches: 4. The CDR3 sequence is 13 residues long. The CDR3 spells CASRWTSNYEQYF. CDR3 coding DNA: TGTGCCAGCAGATGGACTAGCAACTACGAGCAGTACTTC.

This clonotype showed up just a few times. The chain carries TRBV10-3 and TRBJ2-3; 7 positions match TRBD1. CDR1 ENHRY and CDR2 SYGVKD come from the germline V gene. The junction had 7 bases not matched to a gene; V was cut back by 6 bases and J by 1 base. This CDR3 is built from 15 residues. The CDR3 bases are TGTGCCATCAGGGCGACAGGGTTTGGCACAGATACGCAGTATTTT. Translation: CAIRATGFGTDTQYF.

This clonotype was found a few times. The chain employs TRBV10-2 and TRBJ2-7; weak D call: TRBD2 (6 bases). Trimming stripped 2 bases from V and 4 bases from J, with 12 bases between. Germline lookup yields CDR1 WSHSY and CDR2 SAAADI. This CDR3 contains 14 residues. CDR3 DNA sequence: TGCGCCAGCAGTGAGGGGGACGGGGGTTACGAGCAGTACTTC. It encodes CASSEGDGGYEQYF.